The 3 T cell receptor beta chains presented below share a single source sample, sequenced in a study of cytomegalovirus exposure and HLA in healthy donors. The PCR ran on 60 Vbeta and 13 Jbeta primers. Libraries were prepared by immunoSEQ multiplex PCR; TCRdb keeps only in-frame clonotypes and omits some of them. The profile covers some 150,000 clones, with under 10% appearing a single time and roughly 7% taken by the ten largest. The specimen was PBMCs. The source is a woman aged 40 to 50 in good health and CMV-seropositive.

The chain couples TRBV27 to TRBJ2-2; possible D gene TRBD2, 7 bases. The CDR3 is 15 residues long. Between the trimmed V and J ends, which lost 4 bases and 4 bases, there was a span of 13 bases. CDR1 is MNHEY, CDR2 SMNVEV, per germline (reference sequence). CDR3 coding DNA: TGTGCCAGCAGTTGGAGGGGGGGGGCCACCGGGGAGCTGTTTTTT. Its translation is CASSWRGGATGELFF.

This clone was counted a few times. CDR3 in DNA: TGCAGCGTTGAAGATCTCGGAGCAGATACGCAGTATTTT. This translates into CSVEDLGADTQYF. The rearrangement joins TRBV29-1 to TRBJ2-3; D remains ambiguous. Germline assignment: CDR1 SQVTM and CDR2 ANQGSEA. This CDR3 contains 13 residues. The V and J ends lost 0 bases and 4 bases respectively, with 8 bases between them.

V gene TRBV10-3 combines with J gene TRBJ1-2; 10 bases align to TRBD1. CDR3 size: 14 residues. V lost 4 bases and J lost 7; bases outside the gene matches: 6. Germline V gene data show CDR1 as ENHRY and CDR2 as SYGVKD. CDR3 bases: TGTGCCATCAGTGTAGACAGGGGGCTCGGTGGCTACACCTTC. It specifies CAISVDRGLGGYTF.